This T cell receptor beta chain emerged from a study of regulatory T cells in long-lasting Graves disease. As for the study in general: Newly diagnosed Graves' patients had taken antithyroid drugs under 3 months.

This clonotype was counted many times. The sample's time point: newly diagnosed GD, antithyroid drugs for less than 3 months. With RNA extracted from PBMCs as input, the TCR library was made. In building TCR beta libraries, iRepertoire HTBI primers were used together with Arm-PCR of CDR3 regions. Each CDR3 protein is one row after TCRdb ran MiXCR on the multiplex PCR reads. This table holds hundreds of thousands of distinct CDR3 sequences, 15% found once. Germline CDR1 DFQATT, CDR2 SNEGSKA (reference sequence). V lost 0 bases, J lost 6 bases, and 7 bases stayed unmatched. The CDR3 extends over 16 amino acids.

This TCR was sampled from a female donor with Graves disease. The rearrangement links TRBV20-1 to TRBJ2-7; 14 bases line up with TRBD2. Sequences were derived from peripheral blood mononuclear cells (PBMCs), sampled at new diagnosis, from a patient treated with antithyroid drugs. DNA for the CDR3: TGCAGTGCTAGAGATTCCCCGGGACTAGCGGGAGTCGAGCAGTACTTC. Residues: CSARDSPGLAGVEQYF.